Each of the 25 T cell receptor beta chains below was sequenced from the same sample in a study of metastatic and nonmetastatic thyroid tumors. All patients were treatment-naive before thyroid surgery. TCRdb re-clonotyped the PCR reads via MiXCR. The sample yields roughly 30,000 clones, approximately 17% seen once. The specimen sequenced was blood. Every receptor here comes from a female donor with papillary thyroid cancer or a benign thyroid nodule (not recorded which). Some clones in this sample may be carry-over from other donors' samples.

This clone was observed many times. V gene TRBV18 combines with J gene TRBJ2-1; 13 positions match TRBD2. The CDR3 spans 14 residues. The germline V gene encodes CDR1 KGHSH and CDR2 LQKENI. Trimming removed 8 bases from V and 10 bases from J; junction bases left unmatched: 8. Here the CDR3 DNA reads TGTGCCAGCACAAGGACTAGCGGGAGCCTCGAGCAGTTCTTC. This gives the protein CASTRTSGSLEQFF.

This clone was counted ten times or more. The CDR3 nucleotides are TGTGCCACCAGCAGGAAACAGGGGGCGCCCGGGGAGCTGTTTTTT. Its protein is CATSRKQGAPGELFF. The V gene is TRBV15, the J gene TRBJ2-2, with TRBD1 identical over 9 bases. From germline, CDR1 is LNHNV and CDR2 YYDKDF (reference sequence). The V gene end was trimmed by 3 bases and the J gene end by 6 bases; junction bases not matched to a gene: 5. The length of the CDR3 is 15 residues.

About this clone: A read error is possible here, since a much larger clone lies one base away. The chain combines TRBV29-1 with TRBJ2-5; TRBD1 matches at 11 bases. This CDR3 has 14 amino acids. The germline gives CDR1 SQVTM, CDR2 ANQGSEA. Written as DNA, the CDR3 is TGCAGCGTGCGCCGGGACAGGGGGAAAGATACCCAGTACTTC. This translates into CSVRRDRGKDTQYF.

The V gene is TRBV19, the J gene TRBJ1-1, with D hard to call. The CDR3 runs 14 residues. Trimming stripped 10 bases from V and 4 bases from J, with 19 bases between. The germline V gene encodes CDR1 LNHDA and CDR2 SQIVND (reference sequence). The CDR3 loop reads CAIRRRSQATEAFF. CDR3 DNA sequence: TGTGCCATTCGCCGCAGGTCACAAGCCACTGAAGCTTTCTTT.

This clone was counted many times. The rearrangement links TRBV4-3 to TRBJ2-1; D not resolved. The CDR3 runs 14 residues. Germline CDR1 reads LGHNA; CDR2 reads YSLEER. V dropped 0 bases and J dropped 5 bases, with 8 bases sitting between them. In DNA form, the CDR3 reads TGCGCCAGCAGCCAAGATTGGGCCAACAATGAGCAGTTCTTC. This sequence encodes CASSQDWANNEQFF.

Many counts were recorded for this clone. The rearrangement joins TRBV24-1 to TRBJ2-7, with 7 bases identical to TRBD1. The CDR3 consists of 17 residues. Trimming cost V 2 bases and J 6 bases; bases outside gene matches: 15. Germline V gene sequence: CDR1 KGHDR, CDR2 SFDVKD. CDR3 residues: CATSDSSPRQGHSEQYF. CDR3 DNA sequence: TGTGCCACCAGTGATTCAAGTCCTCGACAGGGTCACTCCGAGCAGTACTTC.

The chain recombines TRBV20-1 with TRBJ2-1, with D perhaps matching TRBD1 (6 bases). The CDR3 sequence is 14 residues long. V was clipped by 4 bases and J by 2 bases, with 12 bases between them. CDR1 and CDR2 (germline): DFQATT, SNEGSKA (reference sequence). CDR3 nucleotide sequence: TGCAGTGCTACTTCACAGGGACCCTACAATGAGCAGTTCTTC. It codes for CSATSQGPYNEQFF.

Many counts were recorded for this clone. The chain uses TRBV5-8 and TRBJ2-5; 8 bases match TRBD1. This CDR3 has 15 residues. Germline assignment: CDR1 SGHTS and CDR2 YDEGEE. Trimming at V came to 4 bases and at J to 10 bases, leaving 15 bases not matched to a gene. CDR3 protein: CASSQRTGTVGGQYF. In nucleotides, the CDR3 is TGTGCCAGCAGCCAACGGACAGGGACCGTGGGGGGCCAGTACTTC.

Here the CDR3 reads CAWREPGQAHEQYF. The DNA for the CDR3 is TGTGCCTGGAGGGAACCGGGACAGGCCCACGAGCAGTACTTC. The chain links TRBV30 to TRBJ2-7; 8 positions match TRBD1. This CDR3 comprises 14 residues. Germline lookup yields CDR1 GTSNPN and CDR2 SVGIG (reference sequence). Trimming took 3 bases from V and 5 from J; bases not matched to a gene: 9.

This clone was counted ten times or more. The V and J genes are TRBV20-1 and TRBJ2-1; 10 bases fit TRBD2. The CDR3 spans 14 residues. The germline gives CDR1 DFQATT, CDR2 SNEGSKA (reference sequence). After removal of 6 bases from V and 6 bases from J, the junction contained 8 bases not matched to a gene. The CDR3 sequence: CSAKTSGPFNEQFF. CDR3 nucleotide sequence: TGCAGTGCAAAGACTAGCGGGCCTTTCAATGAGCAGTTCTTC.

By share, this clone counts as medium-sized. V is TRBV5-1 and J is TRBJ2-7, with D possibly TRBD1 on 6 matching bases. V was pared by 2 bases and J by 3 bases, with 12 bases between. CDR1 is SGHRS, CDR2 YFSETQ, per germline. The CDR3 has 14 residues. The CDR3 loop reads CASSLGGGNYEQYF. Here the CDR3 DNA reads TGCGCCAGCAGCTTAGGGGGTGGAAACTACGAGCAGTACTTC.

This clone was observed many times. The sample holds other DNA sequences that translate to the same CDR3. The V and J genes are TRBV20-1 and TRBJ2-4; 12 bases fit TRBD1. Trimming at V came to 3 bases and at J to 1 base, leaving 13 bases not matched to a gene. This CDR3 has 19 amino acids. From germline, CDR1 is DFQATT and CDR2 SNEGSKA (reference sequence). The CDR3 sequence: CSARDPGQGADGAKNIQYF. Here the CDR3 DNA reads TGCAGTGCTAGGGATCCGGGACAGGGGGCGGATGGGGCCAAAAACATTCAGTACTTC.

The table lists this clone with many counts. The chain uses TRBV7-2 and TRBJ2-6; 9 bases line up with TRBD1. This CDR3 has 18 amino acids. V was clipped by 4 bases and J by 2 bases; unmatched bases: 9. Germline V gene sequence: CDR1 SGHTA, CDR2 FQGNSA. CDR3 nucleotide sequence: TGTGCCAGCAGCTCCGGGGACAGGGTTTGGGCTGGGGCCAACGTCCTGACTTTC. Encoded protein: CASSSGDRVWAGANVLTF.

This clone was recorded at least ten times. J is TRBJ2-7 and V is TRBV11-3; 7 nucleotides match TRBD2. The CDR3 consists of 15 residues. V shed 1 base and J 3 bases; nucleotides not matched to a gene: 6. Germline-derived CDR1 and CDR2 are SGHNT and YENEEA. CDR3 coding DNA: TGTGCCAGCAGCTTAGGGGAGGGCCGTAGCTACGAGCAGTACTTC. Encoded protein: CASSLGEGRSYEQYF. Full variable domain (missing parts from reference TRBV11-3 and TRBJ2-7): EAGVVQSPRYKIIEKKQPVAFWCNPISGHNTLYWYLQNLGQGPELLIRYENEEAVDDSQLPKDRFSAERLKGVDSTLKIQPAELGDSAVYLCASSLGEGRSYEQYFGPGTRLTVT.

This chain uses TRBV28 with TRBJ2-5; TRBD2 agrees at 7 bases. The germline CDR1 and CDR2 sequences are MDHEN and SYDVKM. The V and J ends lost 7 bases and 11 bases, in that order; junction bases with no gene match: 22. The CDR3 runs to 16 residues. The CDR3 spells CASTPRVSGFQDTQYF. CDR3 nucleotides: TGTGCCAGCACCCCCCGGGTTAGCGGGTTTCAAGATACTCAGTACTTC.

This clone was seen ten or more times. The rearrangement joins TRBV5-1 to TRBJ2-7, with D tentatively TRBD1 or TRBD2 (5 bases each). CDR1 is SGHRS, CDR2 YFSETQ, per germline. The CDR3 is 15 residues long. Trimming removed 0 bases at V and 1 base at J, with 11 bases between. CDR3: CASSLARDGSYEQYF. CDR3 DNA: TGCGCCAGCAGCTTGGCCAGGGACGGTTCCTACGAGCAGTACTTC.

This clone has at least ten counts. V gene TRBV5-4 combines with J gene TRBJ2-3, with 8 nucleotides matching TRBD1. Losses at the gene ends were 9 bases for V and 4 bases for J; bases not matched to a gene: 13. The V gene's germline CDR1 is SGHNT and CDR2 YYREEE (reference sequence). The CDR3 is 15 amino acids. DNA for the CDR3: TGTGCCATCAAGTCTGGACAGGGTGGTCCAGATACGCAGTATTTT. Its protein product is CAIKSGQGGPDTQYF.

The sample holds many counts of this clone. The chain has TRBV15 and TRBJ2-5, with TRBD1 identical over 8 bases. The CDR3 has 15 amino acids. From germline, CDR1 is LNHNV and CDR2 YYDKDF (reference sequence). V gave up 3 bases and J gave up 5 bases; unmatched junction bases: 8. CDR3 sequence reads: CATSRGDRGRETQYF. Here the CDR3 DNA reads TGTGCCACCAGCAGGGGTGACAGGGGCAGGGAGACCCAGTACTTC.

This clone occurred many times. V usage is TRBV14 and J usage is TRBJ2-7, with 7 bases that match TRBD1. Trimming cost V 1 base and J 5 bases; bases outside gene matches: 5. Germline CDR1 is SGHDN and CDR2 is FVKESK. This CDR3 has 14 amino acids. The CDR3 spells CASSQVQGSDEQYF. In nucleotides, the CDR3 is TGTGCCAGCAGCCAAGTACAGGGGTCCGACGAGCAGTACTTC. Full variable domain (outside the CDR3, taken from reference TRBV14 and TRBJ2-7): EAGVTQFPSHSVIEKGQTVTLRCDPISGHDNLYWYRRVMGKEIKFLLHFVKESKQDESGMPNNRFLAERTGGTYSTLKVQPAELEDSGVYFCASSQVQGSDEQYFGPGTRLTVT.

V gene TRBV12-3 or TRBV12-4 combines with J gene TRBJ2-5, with 9 nucleotides matching TRBD2. V lost 4 bases and J lost 9; bases outside the gene matches: 12. The CDR3 is 15 amino acids. Here the CDR3 DNA reads TGTGCCAGCAGTTCGGGGGGACTAGCCCTCGGGGCCCAGTACTTC. Its translation: CASSSGGLALGAQYF.

A note on this clone: At one of its ends the junction is not consistent with the germline gene, which may arise from a read error. The chain employs TRBV19 and TRBJ2-3; no definite D call. CDR3 length: 14 residues. Germline CDR1 is LNHDA and CDR2 is SQIVND (reference sequence). CDR3 residues: CVSIIVSITDTQYF. In DNA form, the CDR3 reads TGTGTCAGTATTATAGTCTCTATCACAGATACGCAGTATTTT.

This clone was seen repeatedly, ten times or more. This chain connects TRBV7-3 to TRBJ2-1; no clear D. V dropped 1 base and J dropped 9 bases, with 10 bases sitting between them. Germline lookup yields CDR1 SGHTA and CDR2 FQGTGA. The CDR3 loop spans 13 amino acids. The CDR3 nucleotides read TGTGCCAGCAGCTTAAACTCCCGCGGTGAGCAGTTCTTC. Amino acid sequence: CASSLNSRGEQFF.

In its sample, this clone was seen many times. This chain's CDR3 is CASSEQGWGNTEAFF. CDR3 nucleotides: TGTGCCAGCAGTGAACAGGGGTGGGGGAACACTGAAGCTTTCTTT. V and J are TRBV7-2 and TRBJ1-1; TRBD1 aligns across 7 bases. Germline CDR1 SGHTA, CDR2 FQGNSA. The junction had 8 bases not matched to a gene; V was cut back by 6 bases and J by 1 base. The CDR3 is 15 amino acids. The entire variable domain, with the rest obtained from reference TRBV7-2 and TRBJ1-1, is as follows: GAGVSQSPSNKVTEKGKDVELRCDPISGHTALYWYRQSLGQGLEFLIYFQGNSAPDKSGLPSDRFSAERTGGSVSTLTIQRTQQEDSAVYLCASSEQGWGNTEAFFGQGTRLTVV.

This clone has a count of ten or more. The sample has other DNA sequences that encode this CDR3 too. The V call is TRBV7-8, the J call TRBJ2-5, with 8 nucleotides matching TRBD1. The germline CDR1 and CDR2 sequences are SGHVS and FQNEAQ. The V and J ends lost 5 bases and 5 bases, in that order; junction bases with no gene match: 13. The CDR3 spans 16 residues. In DNA form, the CDR3 reads TGTGCCAGCAGCCCCCGTAGAACAGGGGGGATGGAGACCCAGTACTTC. Its translation is CASSPRRTGGMETQYF.

The table lists this clone with many counts. This chain connects TRBV7-2 to TRBJ2-3; TRBD2 is a possible D gene (5 bases). With 1 base removed from V and 0 bases from J, the gap between germline ends came to 11 bases. The CDR3 runs to 16 residues. Germline loops: CDR1 SGHTA, CDR2 FQGNSA. This chain's CDR3 is CASSLGRGKSTDTQYF. The CDR3 DNA follows: TGTGCCAGCAGCTTAGGGCGAGGGAAAAGCACAGATACGCAGTATTTT.